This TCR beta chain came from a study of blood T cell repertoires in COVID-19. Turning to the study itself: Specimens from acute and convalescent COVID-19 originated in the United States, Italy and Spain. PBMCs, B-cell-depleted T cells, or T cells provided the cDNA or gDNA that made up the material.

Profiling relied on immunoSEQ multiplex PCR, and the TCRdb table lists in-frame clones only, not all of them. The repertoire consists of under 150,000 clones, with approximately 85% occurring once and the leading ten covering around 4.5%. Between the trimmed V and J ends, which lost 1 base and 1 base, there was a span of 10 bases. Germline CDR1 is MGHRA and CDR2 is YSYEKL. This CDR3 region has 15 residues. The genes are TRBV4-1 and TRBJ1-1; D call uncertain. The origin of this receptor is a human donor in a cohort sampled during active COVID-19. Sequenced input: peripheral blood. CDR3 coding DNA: TGCGCCAGCAGCCAAGGACCGACTTGGAACACTGAAGCTTTCTTT. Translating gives CASSQGPTWNTEAFF.